The 20 T cell receptor beta chains below come from one sample, sequenced in a study of T-cell reconstitution after alpha-beta-depleted transplantation in children. Unique molecular identifiers were built into the TCRbeta library. A single record per CDR3 protein comes from TCRdb applying MiXCR to the PCR reads. The table records 750,000 to 950,000 distinct CDR3 sequences, about 15% of them present only once. The material sequenced was PBMCs, mostly from graft donor cells, taken 360 days after TCRalphabeta/CD19-depleted stem cell transplant. Receptors originate from a male patient younger than 18 who had a stem cell transplant for acute lymphoblastic leukemia, so the T cells may come from the graft donor.

The chain carries TRBV6-5 and TRBJ2-5; the match to TRBD2 covers 7 bases. CDR3 length equals 12 residues. With V trimmed by 8 bases and J by 3 bases, 3 bases remained unmatched. The germline V gene encodes CDR1 MNHEY and CDR2 SVGAGI. The CDR3 spells CASRGGEETQYF. CDR3 sequence (DNA): TGTGCCAGCCGGGGAGGGGAAGAGACCCAGTACTTC.

The CDR3 is CASSRNREASGANVLTF. In DNA form, the CDR3 reads TGCGCCAGCAGCCGAAACAGGGAGGCATCTGGGGCCAACGTCCTGACTTTC. The chain is built from TRBV5-1 and TRBJ2-6, with D perhaps matching TRBD1 or TRBD2 (6 bases each). Trimming pared 4 bases from V and 1 base from J, leaving 15 bases between. CDR3 size: 17 residues. Per germline, CDR1 SGHRS and CDR2 YFSETQ.

CDR3 sequence: CASSPGPGGSTDTQYF. The CDR3, as DNA: TGCGCCAGCAGCCCCGGGCCCGGCGGCAGCACAGATACGCAGTATTTT. This chain connects TRBV5-1 to TRBJ2-3, with D unresolved. CDR3 length: 16 amino acids. Per the germline V gene, CDR1 is SGHRS and CDR2 is YFSETQ. Trimming removed 4 bases from V and 0 bases from J, with 15 bases in between.

In its sample, this clonotype was seen a few times. V is TRBV7-9 and J is TRBJ2-5, with 8 nucleotides matching TRBD2. The V gene end was trimmed by 5 bases and the J gene end by 0 bases; junction bases not matched to a gene: 8. The CDR3 totals 16 residues. Germline V gene data show CDR1 as SEHNR and CDR2 as FQNEAQ (reference sequence). The CDR3 reads CASSPTSGPYQETQYF. CDR3 DNA: TGTGCCAGCAGCCCTACTAGCGGCCCGTACCAAGAGACCCAGTACTTC.

J is TRBJ2-7 and V is TRBV2, with 12 bases aligning to TRBD2. Per the germline V gene, CDR1 is SNHLY and CDR2 is FYNNEI. This CDR3 region has 13 residues. With 5 bases clipped from V and 6 bases from J, the junction kept 2 bases outside the gene matches. DNA of the CDR3: TGTGCCAGCAGTCGACTAGCGGGAGTCGAGCAGTACTTC. As protein: CASSRLAGVEQYF.

The chain employs TRBV7-9 and TRBJ2-7; possibly TRBD2 for D (6 bases). This CDR3 comprises 15 residues. V was shortened by 5 bases and J by 6 bases, with 20 bases between the two germline ends. Germline V gene sequence: CDR1 SEHNR, CDR2 FQNEAQ (reference sequence). CDR3 nucleotides: TGTGCCAGCAGCGCCCCCGGCGGGACTGGAGGCGAGCAGTACTTC. Translated: CASSAPGGTGGEQYF.

CDR3 sequence: CSVRAGYGSNTEAFF. CDR3 nucleotides: TGCAGCGTCAGAGCCGGGTATGGTTCGAACACTGAAGCTTTCTTT. The chain combines TRBV29-1 with TRBJ1-1; no firm D call. From germline, CDR1 is SQVTM and CDR2 ANQGSEA. V was clipped by 6 bases and J by 1 base, with 18 bases between them. The CDR3 consists of 15 residues.

The chain links TRBV29-1 to TRBJ2-1, with 10 bases matching TRBD2. Trimming took 3 bases from V and 4 from J; bases not matched to a gene: 6. CDR1 SQVTM and CDR2 ANQGSEA come from the germline V gene. This CDR3 has 15 amino acids. For the CDR3, the DNA is TGCAGCGTTGATTCGCTAGCGGGAGCTTACAATGAGCAGTTCTTC. Amino acid sequence: CSVDSLAGAYNEQFF.

In this sample, this clonotype turned up a few times. The V call is TRBV5-1, the J call TRBJ2-3; 7 bases fit TRBD2. This CDR3 is built from 16 residues. Germline lookup yields CDR1 SGHRS and CDR2 YFSETQ. The V and J ends lost 3 bases and 4 bases, in that order; junction bases with no gene match: 11. In DNA, the CDR3 is TGCGCCAGCAGCTGGGGGAGCGGGAAGGCGGCAGATACGCAGTATTTT. Protein product: CASSWGSGKAADTQYF.

V is TRBV6-1 and J is TRBJ1-5; perhaps TRBD1 as D (6 bases). Germline CDR1 is MNHNS and CDR2 is SASEGT. The length of the CDR3 is 15 residues. V lost 6 bases to trimming and J lost 0 bases, with 12 bases between them. The CDR3: CASSRGLYSNQPQHF. CDR3 bases: TGTGCCAGCAGCAGGGGCCTTTATAGCAATCAGCCCCAGCATTTT.

This rearrangement joins TRBV9 to TRBJ2-7; no definite D call. Germline V lookup: CDR1 SGDLS, CDR2 YYNGEE. Trimming left V 2 bases short and J 2 bases short, with 14 bases between. CDR3 size: 15 residues. The CDR3 loop is CASSVSGSDAYEQYF. The CDR3 DNA reads as TGTGCCAGCAGCGTGTCCGGTTCGGACGCCTACGAGCAGTACTTC.

Details on this clonotype: Because the CDR3 is missing its conserved closing phenylalanine or tryptophan, this is likely a read error. The V and J genes are TRBV18 and TRBJ2-7, with 8 bases identical to TRBD1. The germline CDR1 and CDR2 sequences are KGHSH and LQKENI. CDR3 length equals 12 residues. V lost 5 bases and J lost 9; bases outside the gene matches: 6. CDR3 DNA sequence: TGTGCCAGCTCAACCGGACAGGGTGCGCAGTACTGC. Translated: CASSTGQGAQYC.

In its sample, this clonotype was seen a few times. V gene TRBV9 combines with J gene TRBJ1-3; D unclear. Deletions cut 0 bases from V and 4 bases from J, with 11 bases between. The CDR3 contains 15 residues. The germline CDR1 and CDR2 sequences are SGDLS and YYNGEE. The CDR3 DNA reads as TGTGCCAGCAGCGTAGAACCCCTCCAGGGAAACACCATATATTTT. Translation: CASSVEPLQGNTIYF.

The V and J genes are TRBV10-3 and TRBJ1-4; the D gene is possibly TRBD1 (5 bases). V lost 3 bases, J lost 5 bases, and 13 bases lay in between. CDR3 length: 15 amino acids. Germline CDR1 ENHRY, CDR2 SYGVKD. CDR3 residues: CAISDAGRLNEKLFF. As DNA, the CDR3 is TGTGCCATCAGTGACGCGGGACGCCTAAATGAAAAACTGTTTTTT.

This clonotype was observed at least ten times. The V and J genes are TRBV2 and TRBJ2-2; no firm D call. Germline CDR1 reads SNHLY; CDR2 reads FYNNEI. This CDR3 has 13 amino acids. The V end was cut by 8 bases, the J end by 6 bases, with 13 bases between. The CDR3 DNA reads TGTGCCAGCCGAGTGAGGACGTCCGGGGAGCTGTTTTTT. Translating it yields CASRVRTSGELFF.

The chain has TRBV2 and TRBJ2-3; 12 positions match TRBD2. The V gene end was trimmed by 6 bases and the J gene end by 6 bases; junction bases not matched to a gene: 7. The length of the CDR3 is 15 residues. From germline, CDR1 is SNHLY and CDR2 FYNNEI. The CDR3 protein is CASRGRLAGVDTQYF. The CDR3 coding sequence is TGTGCCAGCAGGGGTAGACTAGCGGGAGTCGATACGCAGTATTTT.

This clonotype occurred many times. This sequence joins TRBV10-3 and TRBJ2-7; D is ambiguous. This CDR3 spans 12 amino acids. V was trimmed by 6 bases and J by 5 bases, leaving 11 bases between them. Germline V lookup: CDR1 ENHRY, CDR2 SYGVKD. CDR3 amino acids: CAISYRTDEQYF. DNA for the CDR3: TGTGCCATCAGCTATAGAACTGACGAGCAGTACTTC.

This clonotype has ten or more counts. The V call is TRBV5-1, the J call TRBJ2-1; possible D gene TRBD2, 5 bases. The CDR3 sequence is 15 residues long. The germline CDR1 and CDR2 sequences are SGHRS and YFSETQ. Deletions cut 1 base from V and 7 bases from J, with 15 bases between. CDR3 nucleotide sequence: TGCGCCAGCAGCTTGATAGGACTCGCAGTGAATGAGCAGTTCTTC. Its protein product is CASSLIGLAVNEQFF.

The table lists this clonotype with a few counts. The chain employs TRBV12-3 or TRBV12-4 and TRBJ2-1; TRBD2 agrees at 7 bases. The trim removed 3 bases at V and 8 bases at J, leaving 13 bases unmatched. There are 16 residues in the CDR3. As DNA, the CDR3 is TGTGCCAGCAGTTTGTTTGCGGGAGCCTCTTCCCATGAGCAGTTCTTC. Encoded protein: CASSLFAGASSHEQFF.

The chain carries TRBV24-1 and TRBJ2-1; D unclear. Germline assignment: CDR1 KGHDR and CDR2 SFDVKD. This CDR3 contains 15 residues. Trimming took off 1 base at V and 4 bases at J, with 10 bases between the two ends. The CDR3: CATSDFENSYNEQFF. The CDR3 DNA reads as TGTGCCACCAGTGATTTTGAGAATTCTTACAATGAGCAGTTCTTC.